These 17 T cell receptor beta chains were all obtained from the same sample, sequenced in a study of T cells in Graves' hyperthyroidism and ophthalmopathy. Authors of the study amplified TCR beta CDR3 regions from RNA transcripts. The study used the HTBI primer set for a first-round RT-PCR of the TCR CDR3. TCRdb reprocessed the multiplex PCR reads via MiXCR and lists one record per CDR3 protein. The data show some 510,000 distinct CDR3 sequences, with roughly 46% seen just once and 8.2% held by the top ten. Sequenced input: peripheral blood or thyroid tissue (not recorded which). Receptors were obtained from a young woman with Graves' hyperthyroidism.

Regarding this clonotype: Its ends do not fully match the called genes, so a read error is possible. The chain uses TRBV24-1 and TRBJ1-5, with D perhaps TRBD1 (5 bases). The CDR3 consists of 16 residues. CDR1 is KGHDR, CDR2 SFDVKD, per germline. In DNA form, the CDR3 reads TGTGCCAGCAGTTACCCGAGCGGGGACGACAGTCAGCCCCAGCATTTT. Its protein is CASSYPSGDDSQPQHF.

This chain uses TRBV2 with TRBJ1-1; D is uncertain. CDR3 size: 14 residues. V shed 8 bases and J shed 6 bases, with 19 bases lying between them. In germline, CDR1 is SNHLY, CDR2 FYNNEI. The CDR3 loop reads CASSASRGSPEAFF. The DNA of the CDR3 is TGTGCCAGCTCGGCCTCGCGGGGATCTCCTGAAGCTTTCTTT. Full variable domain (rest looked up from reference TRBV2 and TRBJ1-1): EPEVTQTPSHQVTQMGQEVILRCVPISNHLYFYWYRQILGQKVEFLVSFYNNEISEKSEIFDDQFSVERPDGSNFTLKIRSTKLEDSAMYFCASSASRGSPEAFFGQGTRLTVV.

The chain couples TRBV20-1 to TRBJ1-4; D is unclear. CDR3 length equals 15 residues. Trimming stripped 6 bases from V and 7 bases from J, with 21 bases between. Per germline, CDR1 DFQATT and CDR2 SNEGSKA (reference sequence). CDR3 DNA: TGCAGTGCGGTCCGTGAGAGGGTGGATGGTGAAAAACTGTTTTTT. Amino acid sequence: CSAVRERVDGEKLFF.

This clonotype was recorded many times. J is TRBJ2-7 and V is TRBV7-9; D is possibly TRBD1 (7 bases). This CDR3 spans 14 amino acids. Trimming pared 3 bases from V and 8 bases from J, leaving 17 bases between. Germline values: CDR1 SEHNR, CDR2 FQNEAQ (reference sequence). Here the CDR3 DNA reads TGTGCCAGCAGCTTTGGCGGGACAGCGCGCCAGCAGTACTTC. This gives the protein CASSFGGTARQQYF.

CDR3 loop: CSARDGQAYQETQYF. DNA for the CDR3: TGCAGTGCTAGAGACGGACAGGCGTACCAAGAGACCCAGTACTTC. The genes are TRBV20-1 and TRBJ2-5, with 7 bases matching TRBD1. After removal of 0 bases from V and 0 bases from J, the junction contained 4 bases not matched to a gene. CDR3 length: 15 amino acids. Germline V gene lookup returns CDR1 DFQATT and CDR2 SNEGSKA (reference sequence).

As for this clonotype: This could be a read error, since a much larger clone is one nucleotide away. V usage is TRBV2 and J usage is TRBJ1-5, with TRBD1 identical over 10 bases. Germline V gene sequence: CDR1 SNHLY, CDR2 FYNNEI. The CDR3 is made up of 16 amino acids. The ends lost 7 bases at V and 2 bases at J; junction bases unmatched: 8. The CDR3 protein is CASIFGTGEGNQPQHF. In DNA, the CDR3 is TGTGCCAGCATCTTCGGGACAGGGGAGGGCAATCAGCCCCAGCATTTT.

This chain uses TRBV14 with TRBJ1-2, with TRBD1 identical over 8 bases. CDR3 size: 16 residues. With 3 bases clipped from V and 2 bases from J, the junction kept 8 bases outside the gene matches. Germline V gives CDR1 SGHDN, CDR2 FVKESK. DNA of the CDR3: TGTGCCAGCAGCCAGTGGACAGGGCGTAAAAACTATGGCTACACCTTC. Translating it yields CASSQWTGRKNYGYTF.

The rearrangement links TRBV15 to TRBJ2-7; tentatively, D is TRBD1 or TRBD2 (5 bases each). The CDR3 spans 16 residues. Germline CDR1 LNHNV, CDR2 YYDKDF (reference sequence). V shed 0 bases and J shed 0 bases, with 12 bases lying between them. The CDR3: CATSRDKGTVSYEQYF. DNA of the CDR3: TGTGCCACCAGCAGAGATAAAGGGACGGTCTCCTACGAGCAGTACTTC.

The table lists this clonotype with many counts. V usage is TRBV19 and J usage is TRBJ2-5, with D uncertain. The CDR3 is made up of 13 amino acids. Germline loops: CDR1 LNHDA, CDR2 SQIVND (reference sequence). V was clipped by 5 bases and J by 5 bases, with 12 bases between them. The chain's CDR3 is CASSPVGWETQYF. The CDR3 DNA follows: TGTGCCAGTAGTCCAGTGGGTTGGGAGACCCAGTACTTC.

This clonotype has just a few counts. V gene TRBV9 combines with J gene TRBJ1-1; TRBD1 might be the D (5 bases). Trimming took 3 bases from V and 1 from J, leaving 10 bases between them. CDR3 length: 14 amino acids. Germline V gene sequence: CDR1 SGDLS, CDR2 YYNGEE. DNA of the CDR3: TGTGCCAGCAGCGCCCCGGGGGGGAACACTGAAGCTTTCTTT. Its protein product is CASSAPGGNTEAFF.

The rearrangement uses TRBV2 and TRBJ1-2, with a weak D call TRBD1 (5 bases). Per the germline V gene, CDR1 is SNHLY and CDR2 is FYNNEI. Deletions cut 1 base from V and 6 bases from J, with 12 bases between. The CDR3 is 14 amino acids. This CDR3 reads CASSEVGTSDGYTF. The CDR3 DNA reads TGTGCCAGCAGTGAAGTCGGGACGAGTGATGGCTACACCTTC.

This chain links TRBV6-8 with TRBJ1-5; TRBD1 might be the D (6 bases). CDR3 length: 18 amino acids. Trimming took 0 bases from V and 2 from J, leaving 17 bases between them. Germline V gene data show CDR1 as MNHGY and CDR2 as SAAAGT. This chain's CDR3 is CASSYSRGGGKGNQPQHF. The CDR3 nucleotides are TGTGCCAGCAGTTACTCCCGAGGGGGGGGGAAGGGCAATCAGCCCCAGCATTTT.

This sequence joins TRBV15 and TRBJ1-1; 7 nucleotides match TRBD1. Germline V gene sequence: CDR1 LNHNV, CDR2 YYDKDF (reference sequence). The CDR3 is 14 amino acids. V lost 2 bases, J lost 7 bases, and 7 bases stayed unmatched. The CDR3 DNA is TGTGCCACCAGCAGACTCGACAGGGCCGTTGAAGCTTTCTTT. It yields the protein CATSRLDRAVEAFF.

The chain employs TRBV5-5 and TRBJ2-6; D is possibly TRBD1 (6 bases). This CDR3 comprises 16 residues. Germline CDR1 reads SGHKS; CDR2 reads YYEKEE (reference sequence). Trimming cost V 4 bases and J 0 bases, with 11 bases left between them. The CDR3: CASSEPGDSGANVLTF. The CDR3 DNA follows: TGTGCCAGCAGCGAACCAGGGGACTCTGGGGCCAACGTCCTGACTTTC.

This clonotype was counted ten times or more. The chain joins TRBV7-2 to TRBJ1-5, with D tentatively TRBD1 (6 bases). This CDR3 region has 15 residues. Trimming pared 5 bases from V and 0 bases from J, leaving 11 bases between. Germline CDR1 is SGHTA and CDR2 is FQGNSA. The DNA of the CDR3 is TGTGCCAGCAGCAGGACAGTTCGTAGCAATCAGCCCCAGCATTTT. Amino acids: CASSRTVRSNQPQHF. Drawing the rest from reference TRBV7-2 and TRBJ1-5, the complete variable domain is GAGVSQSPSNKVTEKGKDVELRCDPISGHTALYWYRQSLGQGLEFLIYFQGNSAPDKSGLPSDRFSAERTGGSVSTLTIQRTQQEDSAVYLCASSRTVRSNQPQHFGDGTRLSIL.

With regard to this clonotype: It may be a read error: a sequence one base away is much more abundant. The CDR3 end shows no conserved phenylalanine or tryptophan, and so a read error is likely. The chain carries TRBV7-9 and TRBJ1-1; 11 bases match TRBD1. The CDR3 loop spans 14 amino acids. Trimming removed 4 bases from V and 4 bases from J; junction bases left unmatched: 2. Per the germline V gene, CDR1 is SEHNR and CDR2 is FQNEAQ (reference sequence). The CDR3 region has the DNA TGTGCCAGCAGCTCCGGGACAGGGGGCACTGAAGCTTTCCTT. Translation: CASSSGTGGTEAFL.

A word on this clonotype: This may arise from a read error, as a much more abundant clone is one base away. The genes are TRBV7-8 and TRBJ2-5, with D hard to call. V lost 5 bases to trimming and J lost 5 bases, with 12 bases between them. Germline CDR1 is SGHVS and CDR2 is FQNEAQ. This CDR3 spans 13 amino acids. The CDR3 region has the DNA TGTGCCAGCAGCACACCGCCTGGGGAGACCCAGTACTTC. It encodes CASSTPPGETQYF. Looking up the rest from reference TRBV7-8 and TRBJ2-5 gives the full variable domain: GAGVSQSPRYKVAKRGQDVALRCDPISGHVSLFWYQQALGQGPEFLTYFQNEAQLDKSGLPSDRFFAERPEGSVSTLKIQRTQQEDSAVYLCASSTPPGETQYFGPGTRLLVL.